One sample yielded the 6 T cell receptor beta chains listed below, sequenced in a study of blood T cell repertoires in COVID-19 (TCRdb year 2020). Receptor libraries were prepared by the immunoSEQ multiplex PCR assay. Sourced from immuneACCESS, this table was stored by TCRdb with only in-frame sequences that have V and J called. A share of the clones is absent; for the studies checked, an unresolved V gene accounts for under half, and the remainder has no known explanation. In all, the sample holds around 97,000 clones, and around 92% of those were seen once. About 3.5% of the sample rests with the top ten. The sequencing sample was made of peripheral blood. The origin of the receptors is an older woman with acute or convalescent COVID-19.

This sequence joins TRBV19 and TRBJ1-5; 7 nucleotides match TRBD1. The CDR3 runs 15 residues. The germline CDR1 and CDR2 sequences are LNHDA and SQIVND (reference sequence). The trim removed 4 bases at V and 5 bases at J, leaving 8 bases unmatched. Here the CDR3 DNA reads TGTGCCAGTAGTACTTTAGGGACAGTGGATCAGCCCCAGCATTTT. It is translated as CASSTLGTVDQPQHF.

The J gene is TRBJ2-1, the V gene TRBV19, with 7 bases matching TRBD2. The CDR3 has 15 residues. J lost 5 bases, V lost 6 bases, and 10 bases had no gene match. Germline loops: CDR1 LNHDA, CDR2 SQIVND (reference sequence). The CDR3 DNA sequence: TGTGCCAGTAGCCCCACGGCGGGAGCACACAATGAGCAGTTCTTC. This gives the protein CASSPTAGAHNEQFF.

J is TRBJ1-3 and V is TRBV28, with a possible D match to TRBD1 (6 bases). Germline values: CDR1 MDHEN, CDR2 SYDVKM. V shed 6 bases and J shed 4 bases, with 10 bases lying between them. This CDR3 is built from 13 residues. In nucleotides, the CDR3 is TGTGCCAGCAGCCGGACAGACGGAAACACCATATATTTT. It encodes CASSRTDGNTIYF.

This clone was picked up one time. This rearrangement joins TRBV28 to TRBJ2-4; tentatively, D is TRBD1 (6 bases). Trimming pared 4 bases from V and 2 bases from J, leaving 12 bases between. This CDR3 spans 15 amino acids. Germline-derived CDR1 and CDR2 are MDHEN and SYDVKM. CDR3 DNA: TGTGCCAGCAGTTATTCCAGGGGAACCAAAAACATTCAGTACTTC. Translation: CASSYSRGTKNIQYF.

This clone came up once. The chain uses TRBV29-1 and TRBJ2-1; TRBD1 matches 9 bases. Germline CDR1 is SQVTM and CDR2 is ANQGSEA. The J segment lost 4 bases and the V segment lost 6 bases, leaving 4 bases of the junction unmatched. The CDR3 has 13 amino acids. The CDR3 nucleotides are TGCAGCGTCGGACAGGGGTCTTACAATGAGCAGTTCTTC. This codes for CSVGQGSYNEQFF.

The chain couples TRBV6-2 or TRBV6-3 to TRBJ2-7; no clear D gene. There are 16 residues in the CDR3. Trimming cost V 6 bases and J 3 bases, with 21 bases left between them. The germline V gene encodes CDR1 MNHEY and CDR2 SVGEGT. The CDR3 here is CASRPLRLLRDYEQYF. For the CDR3, the DNA is TGTGCCAGCAGGCCTCTTCGTTTATTGCGCGACTACGAGCAGTACTTC.